The 2 T cell receptor beta chains presented below share a single source sample, sequenced in a study of PD-L1 blockade in urothelial cancer. Indicated time point: peripheral blood 6 weeks after treatment start. TCRdb's copy holds only in-frame clones and misses some; the assay was immunoSEQ multiplex PCR. The table includes tens of thousands of clones, approximately 89% detected once. This sample comprised PBMCs, obtained around atezolizumab (anti-PD-L1) treatment. All receptors derive from a woman aged 60-75 years with urothelial cancer.

This sequence joins TRBV5-4 and TRBJ2-7, with TRBD2 identical over 7 bases. Germline trimming cut 4 bases from V and 7 bases from J; bases unmatched to any gene: 8. The CDR3 has 13 residues. Looked up from germline, CDR1 is SGHNT and CDR2 is YYREEE (reference sequence). CDR3 amino acids: CASSLPTSREQYF. The CDR3 DNA follows: TGTGCCAGCAGCCTACCGACTAGCAGAGAGCAGTACTTC.

The chain carries TRBV7-3 and TRBJ2-5, with D tentatively TRBD2 (6 bases). There are 15 residues in the CDR3. The V end was cut by 1 base, the J end by 2 bases, with 11 bases between. Germline V gene lookup returns CDR1 SGHTA and CDR2 FQGTGA. Here the CDR3 reads CASSLIGGNQETQYF. The CDR3 nucleotides are TGTGCCAGCAGCTTAATTGGGGGGAATCAAGAGACCCAGTACTTC. Variable domain in full (rest from reference TRBV7-3 and TRBJ2-5): GAGVSQTPSNKVTEKGKYVELRCDPISGHTALYWYRQSLGQGPEFLIYFQGTGAADDSGLPNDRFFAVRPEGSVSTLKIQRTERGDSAVYLCASSLIGGNQETQYFGPGTRLLVL.